These T cell receptor beta chains were read from a single sample in a study of vaccination effects on CD4 cells after COVID-19. TCRdb's table, derived via immunoSEQ multiplex PCR, lists solely in-frame clones and lacks some. The sample includes fewer than 35,000 clones, around 67% of them seen just once. The antigens for these receptors are not known. This sample comprised CD4+ T cells from PBMCs cultured with HCoV-229E spike peptides, obtained after COVID-19 vaccination. These receptors came from a human donor who received a COVID-19 vaccine. Each CDR3 is given with its conserved first and last residue. Fields, in order: D gene, J gene, V gene, clone size, CDR3 length, CDR3 protein, CDR3 DNA. D genes are given only for firm matches. Size values are once, few and many counts, or a class for expanded clones, and some rows have none.

- TRBJ1-1 TRBV28 once 12 CASSFLNTEAFF TGTGCCAGCAGTTTCCTAAACACTGAAGCTTTCTTT
TRBD2 TRBJ2-2 TRBV6-2/TRBV6-3 - 15 CASSFSGGATGELFF TGTGCCAGCAGTTTTAGCGGGGGGGCCACCGGGGAGCTGTTTTTT
TRBD2 TRBJ2-2 TRBV27 once 18 CASSTPLRTRPNTGELFF TGTGCCAGCAGCACTCCACTCCGGACTAGGCCGAACACCGGGGAGCTGTTTTTT
- TRBJ2-1 TRBV5-1 - 18 CASSLPLLVGLALNEQFF TGCGCCAGCAGCTTGCCGTTGTTGGTCGGGCTAGCTTTAAATGAGCAGTTCTTC
TRBD1 TRBJ2-7 TRBV24-1 - 16 CATSDTGTGFSYEQYF TGTGCCACCAGTGATACCGGGACAGGGTTCTCCTACGAGCAGTACTTC
- TRBJ2-1 TRBV6-5 medium-sized 15 CASRPGGWSYNEQFF TGTGCCAGCAGACCAGGGGGGTGGTCCTACAATGAGCAGTTCTTC
- TRBJ1-6 TRBV27 - 16 CASSLSAVMGNSPLHF TGTGCCAGCAGTTTATCGGCAGTCATGGGTAATTCACCCCTCCACTTT
- TRBJ2-3 TRBV10-3 - 16 CAISESGGTSTDTQYF TGTGCCATCAGTGAGTCAGGGGGGACTAGCACAGATACGCAGTATTTT
- TRBJ2-1 TRBV6-6 - 14 CASREGSNYNEQFF TGTGCCAGCAGGGAGGGCTCCAACTACAATGAGCAGTTCTTC
- TRBJ1-5 TRBV5-6 - 15 CASSRLDVDAQPQHF TGTGCCAGCAGCCGACTGGACGTGGATGCTCAGCCCCAGCATTTT
TRBD1 TRBJ1-5 TRBV6-5 - 13 CASAGQQNQPQHF TGTGCCAGCGCGGGACAGCAGAATCAGCCCCAGCATTTT
TRBD1 TRBJ1-1 TRBV5-4 - 16 CASSSTDRGLNTEAFF TGTGCCAGCAGCTCCACAGACAGGGGCCTGAACACTGAAGCTTTCTTT
- TRBJ1-2 TRBV5-4 - 13 CASSLQAHYGYTF TGTGCCAGCAGCTTGCAAGCTCACTATGGCTACACCTTC
TRBD1 TRBJ1-4 TRBV5-1 - 14 CASSGDRGGEKLFF TGCGCCAGCAGCGGGGACAGGGGTGGAGAAAAACTGTTTTTT
- TRBJ1-4 TRBV12-3/TRBV12-4 - 12 CASSGSGEKLFF TGTGCCAGTTCAGGGTCAGGGGAAAAACTGTTTTTT
TRBD1 TRBJ1-2 TRBV5-4 - 15 CASSLGQGVLSGYTF TGTGCCAGCAGCTTGGGGCAGGGGGTGTTATCTGGCTACACCTTC
- TRBJ2-6 TRBV3-1/TRBV3-2 - 15 CASADLGSGANVLTF TGTGCCAGCGCTGACCTGGGCTCTGGGGCCAACGTCCTGACTTTC
- TRBJ1-1 TRBV11-2 once 13 CASSYQRNTEAFF TGTGCCAGCAGCTATCAAAGGAACACTGAAGCTTTCTTT
- TRBJ2-3 TRBV18 - 15 CASSPPGFSTDTQYF TGTGCCAGCTCACCACCGGGATTCAGCACAGATACGCAGTATTTT
TRBD2 TRBJ2-1 TRBV4-1 - 17 CASSREIAGGPYNEQFF TGCGCCAGCAGCCGCGAAATAGCGGGAGGCCCCTACAATGAGCAGTTCTTC
TRBD2 TRBJ2-2 TRBV12-5 - 18 CASGLDPSSGGRTGELFF TGTGCTAGTGGTTTGGATCCTAGCTCGGGAGGTCGGACCGGGGAGCTGTTTTTT
TRBD1 TRBJ1-6 TRBV5-4 - 15 CASSGGGRSNSPLHF TGTGCCAGCAGCGGAGGGGGCAGGAGTAATTCACCCCTCCACTTT
TRBD1 TRBJ1-2 TRBV19 - 14 CASSILAGGYGYTF TGTGCCAGTAGTATTCTCGCAGGGGGTTACGGCTACACCTTC
- TRBJ2-3 TRBV3-1/TRBV3-2 - 15 CASSPTGTSTDTQYF TGTGCCAGCAGCCCAACTGGGACTAGCACAGATACGCAGTATTTT
- TRBJ1-1 TRBV7-6 - 13 CASSLQSNTEAFF TGTGCCAGCAGCTTACAGTCGAACACTGAAGCTTTCTTT
TRBD2 TRBJ2-3 TRBV13 - 16 CASSPGLAGGGDTQYF TGTGCCAGCAGCCCGGGACTAGCGGGAGGGGGAGATACGCAGTATTTT
- TRBJ1-1 TRBV5-1 - 16 CASSLYSGQSNTEAFF TGCGCCAGCAGCTTGTATTCGGGACAATCAAACACTGAAGCTTTCTTT
TRBD2 TRBJ2-5 TRBV5-1 - 14 CASSGDYTQETQYF TGCGCCAGCAGCGGGGACTATACACAAGAGACCCAGTACTTC
- TRBJ2-2 TRBV7-2 - 15 CASSFSRVFTGELFF TGTGCCAGCAGCTTCTCCAGGGTATTCACCGGGGAGCTGTTTTTT
- TRBJ2-2 TRBV27 - 13 CASRNTNTGELFF TGTGCCAGCAGGAACACAAATACCGGGGAGCTGTTTTTT
- TRBJ2-3 TRBV19 - 16 CASSILTGTSTDTQYF TGTGCCAGTAGTATTCTTACAGGGACTAGCACAGATACGCAGTATTTT